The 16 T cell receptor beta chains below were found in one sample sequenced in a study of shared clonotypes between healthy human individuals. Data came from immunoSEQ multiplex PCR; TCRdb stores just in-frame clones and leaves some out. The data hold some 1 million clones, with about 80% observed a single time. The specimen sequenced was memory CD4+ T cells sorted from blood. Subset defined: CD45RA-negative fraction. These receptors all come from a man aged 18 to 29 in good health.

The CDR3, as DNA: TGTGCCAGCAGCCGGAGCGGTGAGCAGTTCTTC. Amino acids: CASSRSGEQFF. The chain uses TRBV7-9 and TRBJ2-1, with D possibly being TRBD2 (5 bases). Trimming took 5 bases from V and 9 from J, leaving 8 bases between them. Germline V gives CDR1 SEHNR, CDR2 FQNEAQ (reference sequence). The CDR3 is 11 residues long.

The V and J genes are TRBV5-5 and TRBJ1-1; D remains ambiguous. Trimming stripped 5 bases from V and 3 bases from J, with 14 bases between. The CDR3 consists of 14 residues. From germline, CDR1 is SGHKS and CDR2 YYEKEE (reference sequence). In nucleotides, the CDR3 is TGTGCCAGCAGTCTGGACCGCCCGGACACTGAAGCTTTCTTT. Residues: CASSLDRPDTEAFF. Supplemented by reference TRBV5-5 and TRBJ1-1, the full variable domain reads DAGVTQSPTHLIKTRGQQVTLRCSPISGHKSVSWYQQVLGQGPQFIFQYYEKEERGRGNFPDRFSARQFPNYSSELNVNALLLGDSALYLCASSLDRPDTEAFFGQGTRLTVV.

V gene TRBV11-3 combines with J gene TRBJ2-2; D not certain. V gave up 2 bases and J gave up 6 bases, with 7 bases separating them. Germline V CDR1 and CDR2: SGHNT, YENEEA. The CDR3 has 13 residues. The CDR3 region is CASSLFPAGELFF. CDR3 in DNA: TGTGCCAGCAGCTTATTCCCCGCCGGGGAGCTGTTTTTT.

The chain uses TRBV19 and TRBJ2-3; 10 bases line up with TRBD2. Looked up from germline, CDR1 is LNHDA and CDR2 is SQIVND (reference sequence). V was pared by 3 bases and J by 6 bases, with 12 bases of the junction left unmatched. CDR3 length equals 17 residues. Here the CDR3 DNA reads TGTGCCAGTAGTATCGCGAGGCTAGCGGGAGCCAAGGATACGCAGTATTTT. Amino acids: CASSIARLAGAKDTQYF.

The CDR3 nucleotides are TGTGCCATCAAGGGTCAAACAGATACGCAGTATTTT. It encodes CAIKGQTDTQYF. The chain recombines TRBV10-3 with TRBJ2-3, with D unclear. This CDR3 region has 12 residues. Germline V gene data show CDR1 as ENHRY and CDR2 as SYGVKD. Trimming took 7 bases from V and 3 from J, leaving 8 bases between them.

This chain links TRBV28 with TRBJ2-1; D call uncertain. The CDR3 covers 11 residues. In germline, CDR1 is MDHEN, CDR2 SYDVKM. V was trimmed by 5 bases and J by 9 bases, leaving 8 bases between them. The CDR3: CASSLFSEQFF. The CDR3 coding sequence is TGTGCCAGCAGTCTATTCAGTGAGCAGTTCTTC. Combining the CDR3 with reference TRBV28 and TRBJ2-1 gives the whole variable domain DVKVTQSSRYLVKRTGEKVFLECVQDMDHENMFWYRQDPGLGLRLIYFSYDVKMKEKGDIPEGYSVSREKKERFSLILESASTNQTSMYLCASSLFSEQFFGPGTRLTVL.

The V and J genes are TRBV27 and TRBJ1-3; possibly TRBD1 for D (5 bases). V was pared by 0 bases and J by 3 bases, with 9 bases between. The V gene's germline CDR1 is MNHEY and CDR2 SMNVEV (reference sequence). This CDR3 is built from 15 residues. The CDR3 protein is CASSLSGGFGNTIYF. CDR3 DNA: TGTGCCAGCAGTTTATCGGGGGGGTTTGGAAACACCATATATTTT.

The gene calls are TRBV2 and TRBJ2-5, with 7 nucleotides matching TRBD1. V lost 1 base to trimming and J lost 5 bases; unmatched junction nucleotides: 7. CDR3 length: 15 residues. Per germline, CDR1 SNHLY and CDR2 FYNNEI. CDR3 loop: CASSEGSGGRETQYF. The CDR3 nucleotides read TGTGCCAGCAGTGAAGGTTCAGGGGGAAGGGAGACCCAGTACTTC.

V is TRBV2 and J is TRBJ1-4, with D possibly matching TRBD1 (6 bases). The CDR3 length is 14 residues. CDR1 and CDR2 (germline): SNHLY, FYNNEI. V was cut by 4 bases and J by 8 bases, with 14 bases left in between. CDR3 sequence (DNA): TGTGCCAGCAGTGCAAGGGGGAAAGGGGAAAAACTGTTTTTT. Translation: CASSARGKGEKLFF.

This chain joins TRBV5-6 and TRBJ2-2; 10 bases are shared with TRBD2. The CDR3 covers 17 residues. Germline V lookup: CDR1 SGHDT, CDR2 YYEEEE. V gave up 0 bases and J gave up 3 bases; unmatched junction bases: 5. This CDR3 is CASSLDILAGDTGELFF. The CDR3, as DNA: TGTGCCAGCAGCTTGGATATCCTAGCGGGGGACACCGGGGAGCTGTTTTTT.

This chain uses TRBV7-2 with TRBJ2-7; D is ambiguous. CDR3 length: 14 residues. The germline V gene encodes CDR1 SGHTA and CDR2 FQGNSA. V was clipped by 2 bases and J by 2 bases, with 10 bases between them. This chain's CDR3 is CASSLSQAAYEQYF. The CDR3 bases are TGTGCCAGCAGCTTAAGCCAGGCTGCCTACGAGCAGTACTTC.

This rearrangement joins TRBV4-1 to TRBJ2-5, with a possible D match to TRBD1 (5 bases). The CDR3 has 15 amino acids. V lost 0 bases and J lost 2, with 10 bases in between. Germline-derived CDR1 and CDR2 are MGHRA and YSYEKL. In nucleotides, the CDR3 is TGCGCCAGCAGCCAAGATAGAGGACAACAAGAGACCCAGTACTTC. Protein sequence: CASSQDRGQQETQYF.

The DNA for the CDR3 is TGCGCCAGCAGTGACGGTTTGAACACTGAAGCTTTCTTT. Its translation: CASSDGLNTEAFF. The V and J genes are TRBV10-2 and TRBJ1-1; D unresolved. Per germline, CDR1 WSHSY and CDR2 SAAADI. The V end was cut by 3 bases, the J end by 0 bases, with 5 bases between. CDR3 length: 13 residues.

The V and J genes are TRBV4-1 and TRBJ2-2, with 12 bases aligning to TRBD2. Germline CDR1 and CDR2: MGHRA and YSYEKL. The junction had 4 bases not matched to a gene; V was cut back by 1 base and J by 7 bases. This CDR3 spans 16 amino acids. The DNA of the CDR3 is TGCGCCAGCAGCCAAGGGACTAGCGGGAAGGGCGGGGAGCTGTTTTTT. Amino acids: CASSQGTSGKGGELFF.

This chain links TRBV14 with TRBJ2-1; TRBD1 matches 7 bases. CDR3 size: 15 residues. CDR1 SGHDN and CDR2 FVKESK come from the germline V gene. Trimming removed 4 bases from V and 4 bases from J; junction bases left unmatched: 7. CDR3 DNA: TGTGCCAGCAGCCCCCCCGGGACAGTATACAATGAGCAGTTCTTC. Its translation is CASSPPGTVYNEQFF.

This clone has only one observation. In nucleotides, the CDR3 is TGCGCCAGCAGCCCCGACGCTAGCGGGGGCACCGGGGAGCTGTTTTTT. Protein product: CASSPDASGGTGELFF. The chain has TRBV5-1 and TRBJ2-2; TRBD2 aligns across 10 bases. V lost 4 bases to trimming and J lost 4 bases; unmatched junction nucleotides: 7. CDR1 is SGHRS, CDR2 YFSETQ, per germline. This CDR3 region has 16 residues.